This T cell receptor (beta chain) derives from a study of T cell responses to AZD1222 COVID-19 vaccine. Study results and limitations: Per reports, nearly half of all spike-specific TCRs target regions that are unmutated in variants.

The table came from immunoSEQ multiplex PCR; TCRdb's copy has only in-frame clones and leaves some out. The table lists about 130,000 clones, around 90% of them singletons. Trimming shortened V by 0 bases and J by 8 bases, and 13 bases separated the two germline ends. The CDR3 consists of 14 residues. The germline V gene has CDR1 MGHRA and CDR2 YSYEKL. A note on this clone: Its antigen is not known.

The sequences come from peripheral blood, collected on day 0 of AZD1222 vaccination. V and J are TRBV4-1 and TRBJ1-2; no firm D call. The source is an adult in good health. CDR3 coding DNA: TGCGCCAGCAGCCAAGATCGGATCTACCGGGGCTACACCTTC. It translates to CASSQDRIYRGYTF.